This TCR beta chain emerged from a study of T cell repertoires in cytomegalovirus infection. Overall study results and limits: Dominating the ex vivo response were HLA-C-restricted CMV-specific TCR beta clonotypes.

TCRdb recomputed calls from the reads with MiXCR, one row per CDR3 protein. Among fewer than 200,000 distinct CDR3 sequences, about 20% were seen once, and the ten largest hold around 3.1%. CDR3 length: 14 residues. From germline, CDR1 is MNHNY and CDR2 SVGAGI (reference sequence). V shed 8 bases and J shed 2 bases, with 14 bases lying between them. This clonotype was counted a few times. What it binds is unknown. The rearrangement uses TRBV6-6 and TRBJ2-3; D might be TRBD2 (5 bases). The clonotype originates from a human donor in good health (CMV status not recorded). Some clones in this sample may be carry-over from other donors' samples. Sequencing was done on a sample of PBMCs. DNA of the CDR3: TGTGCCAGCGCCTCGAGGGCCCTCACAGATACGCAGTATTTT. Residues: CASASRALTDTQYF.